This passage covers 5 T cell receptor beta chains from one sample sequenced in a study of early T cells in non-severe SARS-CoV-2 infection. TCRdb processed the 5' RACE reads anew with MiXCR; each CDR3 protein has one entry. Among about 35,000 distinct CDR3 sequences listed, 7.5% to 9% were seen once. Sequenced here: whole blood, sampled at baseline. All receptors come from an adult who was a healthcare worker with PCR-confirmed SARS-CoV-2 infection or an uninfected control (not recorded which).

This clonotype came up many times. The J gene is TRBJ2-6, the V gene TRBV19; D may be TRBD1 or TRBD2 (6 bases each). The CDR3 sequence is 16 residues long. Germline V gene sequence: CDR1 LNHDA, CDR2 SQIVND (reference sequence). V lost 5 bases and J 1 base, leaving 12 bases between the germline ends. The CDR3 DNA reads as TGTGCCAGTAGTGGGGGGCTGAAGTCTGGGGCCAACGTCCTGACTTTC. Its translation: CASSGGLKSGANVLTF.

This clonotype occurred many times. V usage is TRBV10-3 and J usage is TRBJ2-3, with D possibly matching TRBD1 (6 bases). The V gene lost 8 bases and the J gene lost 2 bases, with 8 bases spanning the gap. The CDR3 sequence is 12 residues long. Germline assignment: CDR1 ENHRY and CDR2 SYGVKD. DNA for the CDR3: TGTGCCATCGGGGGCAACACAGATACGCAGTATTTT. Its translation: CAIGGNTDTQYF.

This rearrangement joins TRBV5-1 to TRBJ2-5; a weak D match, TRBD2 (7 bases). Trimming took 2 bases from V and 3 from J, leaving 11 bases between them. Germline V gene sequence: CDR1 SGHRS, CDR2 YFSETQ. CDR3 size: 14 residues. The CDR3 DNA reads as TGCGCCAGCAGCTTCGCGGGGGACAAAGAGACCCAGTACTTC. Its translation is CASSFAGDKETQYF.

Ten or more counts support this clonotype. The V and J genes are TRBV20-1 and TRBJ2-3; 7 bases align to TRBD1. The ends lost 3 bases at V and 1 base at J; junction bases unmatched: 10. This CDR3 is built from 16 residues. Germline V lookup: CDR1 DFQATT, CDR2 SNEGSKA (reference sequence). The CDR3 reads CSASEAGGMGTDTQYF. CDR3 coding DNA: TGCAGTGCTAGTGAGGCAGGGGGTATGGGCACAGATACGCAGTATTTT.

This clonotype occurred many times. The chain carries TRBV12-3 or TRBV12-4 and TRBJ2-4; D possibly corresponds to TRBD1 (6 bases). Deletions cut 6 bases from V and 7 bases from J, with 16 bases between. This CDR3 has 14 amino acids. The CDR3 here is CASRASGQGNIQYF. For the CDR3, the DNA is TGTGCCAGCAGGGCCTCGGGACAAGGCAACATTCAGTACTTC.